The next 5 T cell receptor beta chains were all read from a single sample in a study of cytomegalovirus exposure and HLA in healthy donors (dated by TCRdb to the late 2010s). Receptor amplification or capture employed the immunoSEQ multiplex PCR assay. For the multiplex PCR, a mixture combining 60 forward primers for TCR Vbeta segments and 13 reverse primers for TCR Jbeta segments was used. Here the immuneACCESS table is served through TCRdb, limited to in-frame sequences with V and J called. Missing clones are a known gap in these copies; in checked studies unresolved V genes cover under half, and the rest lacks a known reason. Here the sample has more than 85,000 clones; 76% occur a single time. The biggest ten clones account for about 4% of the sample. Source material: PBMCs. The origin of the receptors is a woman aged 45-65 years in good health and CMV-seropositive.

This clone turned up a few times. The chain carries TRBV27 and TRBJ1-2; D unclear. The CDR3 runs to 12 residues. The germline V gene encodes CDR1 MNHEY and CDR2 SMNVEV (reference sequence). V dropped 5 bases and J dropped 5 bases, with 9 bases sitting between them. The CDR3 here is CASSPLGYGYTF. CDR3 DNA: TGTGCCAGCAGTCCCCTCGGGTATGGCTACACCTTC.

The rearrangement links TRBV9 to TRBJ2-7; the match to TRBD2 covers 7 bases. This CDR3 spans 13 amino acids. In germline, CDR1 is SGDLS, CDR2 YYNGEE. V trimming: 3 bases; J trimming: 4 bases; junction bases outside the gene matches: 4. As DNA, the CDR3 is TGTGCCAGCAGCGGACTAGCAGCTTACGAGCAGTACTTC. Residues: CASSGLAAYEQYF.

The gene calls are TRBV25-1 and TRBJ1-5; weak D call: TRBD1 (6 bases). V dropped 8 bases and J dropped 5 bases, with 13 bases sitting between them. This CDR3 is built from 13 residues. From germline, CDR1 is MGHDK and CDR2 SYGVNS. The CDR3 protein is CASSNGQYQPQHF. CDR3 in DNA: TGTGCCAGCTCAAATGGACAGTATCAGCCCCAGCATTTT.

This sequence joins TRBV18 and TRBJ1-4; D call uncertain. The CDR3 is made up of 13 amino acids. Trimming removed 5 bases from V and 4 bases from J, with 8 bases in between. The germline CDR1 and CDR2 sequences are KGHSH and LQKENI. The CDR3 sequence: CASSSTGNEKLFF. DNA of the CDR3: TGTGCCAGCTCATCTACTGGTAATGAAAAACTGTTTTTT.

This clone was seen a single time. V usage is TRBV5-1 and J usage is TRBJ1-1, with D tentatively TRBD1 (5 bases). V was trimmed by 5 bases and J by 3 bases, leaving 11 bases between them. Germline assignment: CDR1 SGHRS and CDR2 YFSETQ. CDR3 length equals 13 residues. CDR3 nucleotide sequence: TGCGCCAGCAGTTTCGGGGGGGACACTGAAGCTTTCTTT. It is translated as CASSFGGDTEAFF.